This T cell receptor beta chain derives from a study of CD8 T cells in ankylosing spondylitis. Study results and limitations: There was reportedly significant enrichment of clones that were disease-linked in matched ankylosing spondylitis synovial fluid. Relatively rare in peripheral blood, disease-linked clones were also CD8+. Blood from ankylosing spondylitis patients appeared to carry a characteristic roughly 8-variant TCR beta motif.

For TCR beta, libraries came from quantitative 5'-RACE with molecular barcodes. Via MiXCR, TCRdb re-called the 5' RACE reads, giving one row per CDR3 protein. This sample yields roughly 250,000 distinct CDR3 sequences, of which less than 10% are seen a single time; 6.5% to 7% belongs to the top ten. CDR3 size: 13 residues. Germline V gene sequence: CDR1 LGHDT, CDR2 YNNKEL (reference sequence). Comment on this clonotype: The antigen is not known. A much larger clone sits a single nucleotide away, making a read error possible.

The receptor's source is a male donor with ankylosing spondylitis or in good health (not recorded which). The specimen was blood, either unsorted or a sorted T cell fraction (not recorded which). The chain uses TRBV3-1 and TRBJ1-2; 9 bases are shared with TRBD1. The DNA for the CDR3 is TGTGCCAGCAGCCAAGGGGACAGGGTCGACTACCCCTTC. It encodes CASSQGDRVDYPF. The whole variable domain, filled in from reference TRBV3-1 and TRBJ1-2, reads DTAVSQTPKYLVTQMGNDKSIKCEQNLGHDTMYWYKQDSKKFLKIMFSYNNKELIINETVPNRFSPKSPDKAHLNLHINSLELGDSAVYFCASSQGDRVDYPFGSGTRLTVV.